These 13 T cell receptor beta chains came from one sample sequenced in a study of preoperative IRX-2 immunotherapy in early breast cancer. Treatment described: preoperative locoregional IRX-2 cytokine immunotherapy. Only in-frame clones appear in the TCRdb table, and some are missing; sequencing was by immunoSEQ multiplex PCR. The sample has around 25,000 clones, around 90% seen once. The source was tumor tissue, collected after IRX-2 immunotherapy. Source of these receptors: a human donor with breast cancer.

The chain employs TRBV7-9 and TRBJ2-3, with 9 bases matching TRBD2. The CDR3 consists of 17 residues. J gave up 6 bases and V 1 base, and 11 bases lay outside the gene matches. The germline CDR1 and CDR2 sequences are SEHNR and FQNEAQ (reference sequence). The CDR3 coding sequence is TGTGCCAGCAGCTTAGGAGGAGGCGGGGGGGCCTCGGATACGCAGTATTTT. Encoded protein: CASSLGGGGGASDTQYF.

The CDR3 is CASSEGAVSNQPQHF. CDR3 coding DNA: TGTGCCAGCAGTGAAGGTGCAGTTAGCAATCAGCCCCAGCATTTT. The J gene is TRBJ1-5, the V gene TRBV2; D not resolved. V lost 1 base and J 0 bases, leaving 7 bases between the germline ends. This CDR3 is 15 amino acids long. Germline V gene sequence: CDR1 SNHLY, CDR2 FYNNEI.

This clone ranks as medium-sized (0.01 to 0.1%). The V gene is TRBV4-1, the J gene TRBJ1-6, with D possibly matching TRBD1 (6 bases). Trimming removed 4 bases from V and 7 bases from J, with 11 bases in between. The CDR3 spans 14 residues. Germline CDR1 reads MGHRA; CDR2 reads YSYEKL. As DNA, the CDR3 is TGCGCCAGCAGCCCGACTCAGGGGAATTCACCCCTCCACTTT. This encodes CASSPTQGNSPLHF.

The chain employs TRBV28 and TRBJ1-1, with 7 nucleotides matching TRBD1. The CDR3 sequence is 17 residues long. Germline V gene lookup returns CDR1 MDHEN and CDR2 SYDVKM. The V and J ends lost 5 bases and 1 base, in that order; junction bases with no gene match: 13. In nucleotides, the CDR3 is TGTGCCAGCAGTATCCTACAGGGGCTCCAGGGGAACACTGAAGCTTTCTTT. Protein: CASSILQGLQGNTEAFF. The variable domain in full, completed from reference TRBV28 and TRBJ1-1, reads DVKVTQSSRYLVKRTGEKVFLECVQDMDHENMFWYRQDPGLGLRLIYFSYDVKMKEKGDIPEGYSVSREKKERFSLILESASTNQTSMYLCASSILQGLQGNTEAFFGQGTRLTVV.

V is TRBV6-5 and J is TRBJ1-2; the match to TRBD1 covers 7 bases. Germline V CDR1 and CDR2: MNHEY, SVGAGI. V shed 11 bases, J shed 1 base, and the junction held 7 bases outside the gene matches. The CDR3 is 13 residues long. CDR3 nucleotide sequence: TGTGCCGCCCTCAACAGGGGTAACTATGGCTACACCTTC. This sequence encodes CAALNRGNYGYTF.

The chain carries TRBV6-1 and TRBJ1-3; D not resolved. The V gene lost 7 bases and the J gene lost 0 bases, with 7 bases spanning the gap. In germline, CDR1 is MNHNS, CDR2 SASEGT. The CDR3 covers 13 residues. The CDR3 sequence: CASKRVSGNTIYF. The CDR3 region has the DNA TGTGCCAGCAAGCGAGTCTCTGGAAACACCATATATTTT.

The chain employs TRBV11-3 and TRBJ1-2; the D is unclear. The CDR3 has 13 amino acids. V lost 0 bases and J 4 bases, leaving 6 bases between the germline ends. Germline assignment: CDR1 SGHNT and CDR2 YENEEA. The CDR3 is CASSLDRLYGYTF. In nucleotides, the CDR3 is TGTGCCAGCAGCTTAGACAGACTCTATGGCTACACCTTC.

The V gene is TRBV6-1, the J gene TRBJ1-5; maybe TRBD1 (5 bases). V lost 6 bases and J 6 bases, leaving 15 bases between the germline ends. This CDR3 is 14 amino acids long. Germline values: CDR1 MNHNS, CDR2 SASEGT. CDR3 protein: CASRGGAGSQPQHF. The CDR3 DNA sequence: TGTGCCAGCAGAGGAGGGGCGGGCAGTCAGCCCCAGCATTTT.

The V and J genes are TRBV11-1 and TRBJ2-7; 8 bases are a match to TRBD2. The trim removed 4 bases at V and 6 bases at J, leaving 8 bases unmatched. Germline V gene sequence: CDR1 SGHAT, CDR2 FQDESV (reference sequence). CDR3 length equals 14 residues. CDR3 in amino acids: CASSSGTRAVEQYF. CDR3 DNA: TGTGCCAGCAGCTCCGGGACTAGGGCGGTCGAGCAGTACTTC.

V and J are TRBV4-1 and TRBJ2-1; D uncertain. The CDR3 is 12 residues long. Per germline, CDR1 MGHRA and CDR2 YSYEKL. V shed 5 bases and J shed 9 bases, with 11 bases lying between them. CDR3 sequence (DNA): TGCGCCAGCAGCGAATTCATGGGTGAGCAGTTCTTC. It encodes CASSEFMGEQFF.

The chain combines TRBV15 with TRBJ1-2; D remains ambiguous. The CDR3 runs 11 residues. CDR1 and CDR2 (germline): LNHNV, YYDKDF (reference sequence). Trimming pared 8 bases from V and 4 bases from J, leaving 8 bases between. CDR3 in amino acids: CATGEGYGYTF. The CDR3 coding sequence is TGTGCCACCGGGGAGGGCTATGGCTACACCTTC.

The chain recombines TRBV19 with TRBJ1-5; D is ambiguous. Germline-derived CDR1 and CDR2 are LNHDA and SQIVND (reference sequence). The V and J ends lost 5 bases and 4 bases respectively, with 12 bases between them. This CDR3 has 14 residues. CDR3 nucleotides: TGTGCCAGTAGTGCCCAGGCATCTAATCAGCCCCAGCATTTT. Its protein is CASSAQASNQPQHF.

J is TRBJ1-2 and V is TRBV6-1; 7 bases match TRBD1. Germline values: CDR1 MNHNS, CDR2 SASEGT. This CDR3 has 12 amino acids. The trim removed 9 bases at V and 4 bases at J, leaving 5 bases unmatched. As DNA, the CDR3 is TGTGCCAGTTTCTCAGGGGGCTATGGCTACACCTTC. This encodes CASFSGGYGYTF.